Listed below are T cell receptor beta chains from one sample, sequenced in a study of OX40 agonist ivuxolimab in advanced cancers. TCRdb's table, derived via immunoSEQ multiplex PCR, lists solely in-frame clones and lacks some. The sample lists just under 65,000 clones, about nine tenths occurring once. Sequences were derived from CD4+ or CD8+ T cells sorted from blood, sampled in a trial of the OX40 agonist ivuxolimab. The receptors come from an adult with an advanced solid tumor such as melanoma, head and neck, liver or kidney cancer. The CDR3 runs from the conserved cysteine through the conserved F or W. The order of the fields is V gene, J gene, CDR3 protein.

v_call: TRBV18
j_call: TRBJ1-1
cdr3_aa: CASSPRSGNTEAFF

v_call: TRBV2
j_call: TRBJ2-7
cdr3_aa: CASNRDRVYEQYF

v_call: TRBV30
j_call: TRBJ2-7
cdr3_aa: CAWSVSGAETYEQYF

v_call: TRBV20-1
j_call: TRBJ2-3
cdr3_aa: CSAPETDTQYF

v_call: TRBV27
j_call: TRBJ2-7
cdr3_aa: CASSLSNRAYEQYF

v_call: TRBV7-8
j_call: TRBJ2-5
cdr3_aa: CASSLTRGAGQETQYF

v_call: TRBV18
j_call: TRBJ2-7
cdr3_aa: CASSLGTARDGEQYF

v_call: TRBV15
j_call: TRBJ2-5
cdr3_aa: CATSRGLQETQYF

v_call: TRBV7-2
j_call: TRBJ2-5
cdr3_aa: CASSLAGTQETQYF

v_call: TRBV5-4
j_call: TRBJ2-3
cdr3_aa: CASSSTSGTDTQYF

v_call: TRBV7-9
j_call: TRBJ1-2
cdr3_aa: CASRPGTANYGYTF

v_call: TRBV7-3
j_call: TRBJ2-1
cdr3_aa: CASSLTRTSGRQFF

v_call: TRBV11-2
j_call: TRBJ2-5
cdr3_aa: CASSLGPGKEGETQYF

v_call: TRBV7-3
j_call: TRBJ2-2
cdr3_aa: CASSSNSGLNTGELFF

v_call: TRBV6-6
j_call: TRBJ2-3
cdr3_aa: CASSSEADTQYF

v_call: TRBV18
j_call: TRBJ2-1
cdr3_aa: CASSPGGGTYEQFF

v_call: TRBV5-8
j_call: TRBJ1-4
cdr3_aa: CASSLTKEKLFF

v_call: TRBV27
j_call: TRBJ2-3
cdr3_aa: CASPRGPDTQYF

v_call: TRBV29-1
j_call: TRBJ1-1
cdr3_aa: CSVERAAATEAFF

v_call: TRBV6-1
j_call: TRBJ1-4
cdr3_aa: CASSVTGVGEKLFF

v_call: TRBV15
j_call: TRBJ2-7
cdr3_aa: CATSSYGTGTSYEQYF

v_call: TRBV15
j_call: TRBJ1-1
cdr3_aa: CATSRGVTGTLSTEAFF

v_call: TRBV4-1
j_call: TRBJ1-3
cdr3_aa: CASSQDGQGIGNTIYF

v_call: TRBV6-1
j_call: TRBJ1-2
cdr3_aa: CASSETPRYGYTF

v_call: TRBV7-8
j_call: TRBJ2-7
cdr3_aa: CASSWQGHEQYF

v_call: TRBV4-2
j_call: TRBJ2-2
cdr3_aa: CASSQGLADNTGELFF

v_call: TRBV2
j_call: TRBJ1-2
cdr3_aa: CASSEVTGYGYTF

v_call: TRBV7-8
j_call: TRBJ1-2
cdr3_aa: CASSLQQALGYTF

v_call: TRBV14
j_call: TRBJ2-1
cdr3_aa: CASSSATSGRRPQAYNEQFF

v_call: TRBV5-1
j_call: TRBJ2-3
cdr3_aa: CASSLASGEYTDTQYF

v_call: TRBV2
j_call: TRBJ2-1
cdr3_aa: CASSLLAGANNEQFF

v_call: TRBV19
j_call: TRBJ2-2
cdr3_aa: CASSIQGAETGELFF

v_call: TRBV19
j_call: TRBJ2-6
cdr3_aa: CATKTGSGANVLTF

v_call: TRBV7-9
j_call: TRBJ2-5
cdr3_aa: CASSHGQGMETQYF

v_call: TRBV21-1
j_call: TRBJ2-1
cdr3_aa: CASSKTMGVLAGAYNEQFF

v_call: TRBV29-1
j_call: TRBJ2-7
cdr3_aa: CSVDRPAGGPGEQYF

v_call: TRBV2
j_call: TRBJ2-7
cdr3_aa: CASTRGLAGIYEQYF

v_call: TRBV2
j_call: TRBJ1-3
cdr3_aa: CASGASGNTIYF

v_call: TRBV27
j_call: TRBJ2-2
cdr3_aa: CASSFPKISDNTGELFF

v_call: TRBV19
j_call: TRBJ1-5
cdr3_aa: CASSIDGGAYSNQPQHF

v_call: TRBV6-5
j_call: TRBJ1-2
cdr3_aa: CASSYAGNYGYTF

v_call: TRBV10-3
j_call: TRBJ2-5
cdr3_aa: CAIGENRETQYF

v_call: TRBV11-3
j_call: TRBJ2-3
cdr3_aa: CASSIARVTDTQYF

v_call: TRBV6-9
j_call: TRBJ2-7
cdr3_aa: CASRLGQGLYEQYF

v_call: TRBV13
j_call: TRBJ2-5
cdr3_aa: CASSLKGETQYF

v_call: TRBV7-3
j_call: TRBJ2-2
cdr3_aa: CASSQKSGDGGELFF

v_call: TRBV29-1
j_call: TRBJ2-7
cdr3_aa: CSVGEYEQYF

v_call: TRBV18
j_call: TRBJ2-7
cdr3_aa: CASSLGEISEQYF